The 6 T cell receptor beta chains reported below all come from one sample, sequenced in a study of T cell repertoires in cytomegalovirus infection. TCRdb re-derived calls from the reads in MiXCR, one entry per CDR3 protein. The table has 200,000 to 300,000 distinct CDR3 sequences, approximately 10% seen once. Specimen: PBMCs. These TCRs come from a human donor in good health (CMV status not recorded). Some clones in this sample may be carry-over from other donors' samples.

V usage is TRBV15 and J usage is TRBJ1-1; no definite D call. The germline CDR1 and CDR2 sequences are LNHNV and YYDKDF (reference sequence). The CDR3 consists of 13 residues. V gave up 2 bases and J gave up 1 base, with 5 bases separating them. CDR3 coding DNA: TGTGCCACCAGCAGACAGGCGAACACTGAAGCTTTCTTT. This codes for CATSRQANTEAFF.

The rearrangement uses TRBV4-3 and TRBJ1-2, with 7 positions matching TRBD1. CDR3 length: 16 amino acids. Germline lookup yields CDR1 LGHNA and CDR2 YSLEER. The ends lost 3 bases at V and 4 bases at J; junction bases unmatched: 11. The CDR3 bases are TGCGCCAGCAGCCAGGTGACAGGGACCGGGAGCTATGGCTACACCTTC. Translated: CASSQVTGTGSYGYTF.

The chain combines TRBV20-1 with TRBJ1-5, with D unresolved. This CDR3 is built from 14 residues. Germline-derived CDR1 and CDR2 are DFQATT and SNEGSKA (reference sequence). V was shortened by 3 bases and J by 1 base, with 10 bases between the two germline ends. Here the CDR3 reads CSASLGRSNQPQHF. The CDR3 DNA reads as TGCAGTGCTAGTCTTGGACGAAGCAATCAGCCCCAGCATTTT.

This clonotype was counted at least ten times. This rearrangement joins TRBV28 to TRBJ2-7; 7 nucleotides align to TRBD1. V trimming: 2 bases; J trimming: 2 bases; junction bases outside the gene matches: 9. Germline values: CDR1 MDHEN, CDR2 SYDVKM. CDR3 size: 16 residues. The CDR3 DNA reads as TGTGCCAGCAGTTTACTTATCGGGACAGTGACCTACGAGCAGTACTTC. Protein: CASSLLIGTVTYEQYF.

With regard to this clonotype: A read error may account for a junction end that differs from germline. The rearrangement links TRBV4-1 to TRBJ2-3, with 7 bases fitting TRBD2. In germline, CDR1 is MGHRA, CDR2 YSYEKL. This CDR3 spans 17 amino acids. The CDR3 protein is CASSQETSLGGTDTQYF. In DNA, the CDR3 is TGTGCCAGCAGCCAAGAGACTAGCCTAGGAGGCACAGATACGCAGTATTTT.

This clonotype has ten or more counts. The CDR3 spells CASSLGGGRKNTEAFF. The DNA of the CDR3 is TGTGCCAGCAGCTTAGGTGGGGGGAGAAAGAACACTGAAGCTTTCTTT. The chain links TRBV7-2 to TRBJ1-1; TRBD1 is a possible D gene (5 bases). The ends were cut back, 1 base at V and 1 base at J, with 13 bases in the middle. The CDR3 covers 16 residues. The V gene's germline CDR1 is SGHTA and CDR2 FQGNSA.